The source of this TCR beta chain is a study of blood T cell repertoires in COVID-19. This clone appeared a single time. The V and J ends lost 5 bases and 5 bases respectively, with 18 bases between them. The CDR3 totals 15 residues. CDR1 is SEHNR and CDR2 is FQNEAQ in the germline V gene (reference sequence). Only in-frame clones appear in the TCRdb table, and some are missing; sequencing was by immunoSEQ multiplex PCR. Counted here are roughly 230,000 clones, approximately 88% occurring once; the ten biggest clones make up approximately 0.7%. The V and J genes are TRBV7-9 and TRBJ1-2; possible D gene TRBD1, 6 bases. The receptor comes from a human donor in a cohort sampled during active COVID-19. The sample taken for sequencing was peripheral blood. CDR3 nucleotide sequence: TGTGCCAGCAGCATTACAGGGTTTGGAGGTTATGGCTACACCTTC. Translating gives CASSITGFGGYGYTF. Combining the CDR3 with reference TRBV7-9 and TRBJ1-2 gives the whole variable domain DTGVSQNPRHKITKRGQNVTFRCDPISEHNRLYWYRQTLGQGPEFLTYFQNEAQLEKSRLLSDRFSAERPKGSFSTLEIQRTEQGDSAMYLCASSITGFGGYGYTFGSGTRLTVV.